Listed below are T cell receptor beta chains from one sample, sequenced in a study of shared clonotypes between healthy human individuals. Produced via immunoSEQ multiplex PCR; TCRdb's table is partial and in-frame only. The sample holds about 670,000 clones, more than 70% seen once. The sequenced material came from memory CD4+ T cells sorted from blood. These receptors were collected from a young woman in good health. CDR3s include the opening cysteine and the closing phenylalanine or tryptophan. A D gene is named only where the DNA matches it firmly. Size tells how often a clone was seen (once, few, many) or the class of an expanded clone, and some rows leave it out.

v_gene	d_gene	j_gene	abundance	CDR3nt	CDR3aa
TRBV18	TRBD1	TRBJ1-2	-	TGTGCCAGCTCACCGGACAGGACCAACTATGGCTACACCTTC	CASSPDRTNYGYTF
TRBV4-1	-	TRBJ2-1	-	TGCGCCAGCAGCCAAGCCCCGGCGGGTTACTACAATGAGCAGTTCTTC	CASSQAPAGYYNEQFF
TRBV5-4	-	TRBJ2-4	-	TGTGCCTATGCTCGGCGAGAGGGAAACATTCAGTACTTC	CAYARREGNIQYF
TRBV11-2	-	TRBJ1-1	-	TGTGCCAGCAGCCCCGAAGACATACCTCGTGGGGAAGCTTTCTTT	CASSPEDIPRGEAFF
TRBV10-2	-	TRBJ2-7	-	TGCGCCAGCAGTGGCCCCCCCAACACCTACGAGCAGTACTTC	CASSGPPNTYEQYF
TRBV11-2	-	TRBJ1-4	-	TGTGCCAGCAGCTCCACCCCCGGGGGCTATGGAAAACTGTTTTTT	CASSSTPGGYGKLFF
TRBV2	-	TRBJ2-2	-	TGTGCCAGCAGGGAGGGCGCCAGGTCTCCCGGGGAGCTGTTTTTT	CASREGARSPGELFF
TRBV27	-	TRBJ2-7	-	TGTGCCAGCAAACTTACCGGGACAGGGACTAGACACGAGCAGTACTTC	CASKLTGTGTRHEQYF
TRBV7-6	-	TRBJ2-2	-	TGTGCCAGCAGCTTAGTGTCATGGGAACTCGGCACCGGGGAGCTGTTTTTT	CASSLVSWELGTGELFF
TRBV30	-	TRBJ1-6	-	TGTGCCTGGAGTGATGACAGTATTTCCTATAATTCACCCCTCCACTTT	CAWSDDSISYNSPLHF
TRBV11-2	-	TRBJ2-1	-	TGTGCCAGCAGCTTACTCCTAGCAGGAGGAATATACAATGAGCAGTTCTTC	CASSLLLAGGIYNEQFF
TRBV15	-	TRBJ2-7	-	TGTGCCACCAGCAGAGATCGGGCTAGCTCTCTCGAGCAGTACTTC	CATSRDRASSLEQYF
TRBV19	-	TRBJ2-7	-	TGTGCCAGTAGCCCCTACGGGGGAGGAAACTACGAGCAGTACTTC	CASSPYGGGNYEQYF
TRBV9	-	TRBJ2-3	-	TGTGCCAGCAGCGTCCTTGGCGGGATAAGCACAGATACGCAGTATTTT	CASSVLGGISTDTQYF
TRBV4-1	TRBD2	TRBJ2-3	-	TGCGCCAGCAGCCCAGGACTAGCGGGAGGGCCAGATACGCAGTATTTT	CASSPGLAGGPDTQYF
TRBV6-5	TRBD1	TRBJ1-2	-	TGTGCCAGCAGTTACGGGACAGGGCGGGAGTCTGGCTACACCTTC	CASSYGTGRESGYTF
TRBV5-4	-	TRBJ2-1	-	TGTGCCAGCAGCTTGGCGGCGGCAGGCTCCTACAATGAGCAGTTCTTC	CASSLAAAGSYNEQFF
TRBV7-9	-	TRBJ1-1	-	TGTGCCAGCAGCCACGCAGGTCCGAACACTGAAGCTTTCTTT	CASSHAGPNTEAFF
TRBV6-5	-	TRBJ1-3	-	TGTGCCAGCAGTTCCCAAACCTCTGGAAACACCATATATTTT	CASSSQTSGNTIYF
TRBV6-4	-	TRBJ2-1	-	TGTGCCAGCAGTGCTGTGGGTAACTCCTACAATGAGCAGTTCTTC	CASSAVGNSYNEQFF
TRBV28	-	TRBJ2-7	-	TGTGCCAGCAGCTCCGGGACGATTGTCTCCTACGAGCAGTACTTC	CASSSGTIVSYEQYF
TRBV2	TRBD2	TRBJ2-1	many	TGTGCCAGCAGACCACTAGCGGGAGTGATTGAGCAGTTCTTC	CASRPLAGVIEQFF
TRBV6-5	-	TRBJ1-6	-	TGTGCCAGCAGTTCTCCTAGAGGGAATTCACCCCTCCACTTT	CASSSPRGNSPLHF
TRBV18	-	TRBJ2-3	-	TGTGCCAGCTCAGCGCGACAGGGCACAGATACGCAGTATTTT	CASSARQGTDTQYF
TRBV19	-	TRBJ1-5	-	TGTGCCAGTAGTATAACAGAAGATCAGCCCCAGCATTTT	CASSITEDQPQHF
TRBV25-1	-	TRBJ2-7	-	TGTGCCAGCAACGGGCAGGGGCCCTACGAGCAGTACTTC	CASNGQGPYEQYF
TRBV5-1	-	TRBJ2-3	few	TGCGCCAGCAGCCGCCGGGGGAGTTCAGGCACAGATACGCAGTATTTT	CASSRRGSSGTDTQYF
TRBV6-5	-	TRBJ1-1	-	TGTGCCAGCAGTTACGGCAGGGCATCGAGCAACACTGAAGCTTTCTTT	CASSYGRASSNTEAFF
TRBV6-1	-	TRBJ2-2	-	TGTGCCAGCACGGGCCATTCGGGGGCCGGGGAGCTGTTTTTT	CASTGHSGAGELFF
TRBV19	TRBD1	TRBJ1-5	-	TGTGCCAGTGGGTGGACAGGCGATCAGCCCCAGCATTTT	CASGWTGDQPQHF
TRBV19	TRBD2	TRBJ2-1	-	TGTGCCAGTAGTAAACTAGCGGGAGTCTACAATGAGCAGTTCTTC	CASSKLAGVYNEQFF
TRBV2	-	TRBJ2-7	-	TGTGCCACCTCGGAGGGGGGACTGCGCCTGTCCTACGAGCAGTACTTC	CATSEGGLRLSYEQYF
TRBV5-1	-	TRBJ2-2	-	TGCGCCAGCAGCTTGAGGGCAACTAACACCGGGGAGCTGTTTTTT	CASSLRATNTGELFF
TRBV19	-	TRBJ2-3	-	TGTGCCAGTAGTACCGACAGACTCCTCACAGATACGCAGTATTTT	CASSTDRLLTDTQYF
TRBV19	TRBD1	TRBJ1-3	-	TGTGCCAGTAGTGCCGCGGGACAGGGGAATGGAAACACCATATATTTT	CASSAAGQGNGNTIYF
TRBV27	TRBD2	TRBJ2-7	few	TGTGCCAGCAGTTTATTTAGCGGGAGCTCCTACGAGCAGTACTTC	CASSLFSGSSYEQYF
TRBV7-3	TRBD2	TRBJ2-3	once	TGTGCCAGCGCTTCGCGGGGGGGTTTGGATACGCAGTATTTT	CASASRGGLDTQYF
TRBV5-4	TRBD1	TRBJ2-3	-	TGTGCCAGCAGTTACCCGGGACAGGGCACAGATACGCAGTATTTT	CASSYPGQGTDTQYF
TRBV6-1	TRBD1	TRBJ1-2	once	TGTGCCAGCAGTCGACACAGGGGGCTTGACTATGGCTACACCTTC	CASSRHRGLDYGYTF
TRBV28	TRBD2	TRBJ2-6	many	TGTGCCAGCAGCTTCGGACTAGCGGGATCTGGGGCCAACGTCCTGACTTTC	CASSFGLAGSGANVLTF
TRBV4-1	-	TRBJ2-7	few	TGCGCCAGCAGCCAAGCTGGGACGGGGTACGAGCAGTACTTC	CASSQAGTGYEQYF
TRBV9	-	TRBJ2-3	once	TGTGCCAGCAGCGTTCGAACAGATACGCAGTATTTT	CASSVRTDTQYF
TRBV19	-	TRBJ1-5	-	TGTGCCAGTAGTACCTACACAAGGGGGTTGGATCAGCCCCAGCATTTT	CASSTYTRGLDQPQHF
TRBV5-1	-	TRBJ1-1	-	TGCGCCAGCACCGGACAGACGAACACTGAAGCTTTCTTT	CASTGQTNTEAFF
TRBV15	-	TRBJ1-1	-	TGTGCCACCAGCAGTCTACAGGTTGGTGGCACTGAAGCTTTCTTT	CATSSLQVGGTEAFF
TRBV11-3	TRBD2	TRBJ2-5	-	TGTGCCAGCAGCTTAGGAGCCGGGAGGGGAGAAGAGACCCAGTACTTC	CASSLGAGRGEETQYF
TRBV11-2	TRBD1	TRBJ2-4	-	TGTGCCAGCAGCTTGGGGACAGGCCGTAACGCCAAAAACATTCAGTACTTC	CASSLGTGRNAKNIQYF
TRBV27	-	TRBJ2-7	-	TGTGCCACCTCCCTACGTTCAGGCTACGAGCAGTACTTC	CATSLRSGYEQYF
TRBV7-8	-	TRBJ1-1	-	TGTGCCAGCAGCCTCCGGGAGATGTCTTACACTGAAGCTTTCTTT	CASSLREMSYTEAFF
TRBV5-1	TRBD1	TRBJ2-5	-	TGCGCCAGCAGCTTGGTATATTCTGGGTCGGGACAGCAAGAGACCCAGTACTTC	CASSLVYSGSGQQETQYF
TRBV7-8	-	TRBJ2-3	once	TGTGCCAGCAGCTTCAGCGGTACTAGCACAGATACGCAGTATTTT	CASSFSGTSTDTQYF
TRBV19	-	TRBJ2-3	-	TGTGCCAGTCGAGGAGAGCTGTCAGATACGCAGTATTTT	CASRGELSDTQYF
TRBV6-1	-	TRBJ1-1	-	TGTGCCAGCAGTGAACACGCGGGGGCTTTCTTT	CASSEHAGAFF
TRBV4-2	-	TRBJ2-2	-	TGTGCCAGCAGCCCCTCCCAGGAGTCCACCGGGGAGCTGTTTTTT	CASSPSQESTGELFF
TRBV5-1	-	TRBJ1-1	-	TGCGCCAGCAACTACAGCCCGAACACTGAAGCTTTCTTT	CASNYSPNTEAFF